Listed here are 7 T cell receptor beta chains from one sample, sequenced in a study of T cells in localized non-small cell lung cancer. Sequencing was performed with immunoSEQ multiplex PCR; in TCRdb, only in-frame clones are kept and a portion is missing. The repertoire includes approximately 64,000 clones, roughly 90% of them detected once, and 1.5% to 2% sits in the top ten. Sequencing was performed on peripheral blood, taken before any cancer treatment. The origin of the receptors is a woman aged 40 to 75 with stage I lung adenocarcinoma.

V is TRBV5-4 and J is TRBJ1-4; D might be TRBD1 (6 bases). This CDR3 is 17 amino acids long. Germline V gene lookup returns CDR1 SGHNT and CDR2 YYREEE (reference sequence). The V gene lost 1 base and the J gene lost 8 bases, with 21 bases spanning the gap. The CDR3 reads CASSLFRGSPTREKLFF. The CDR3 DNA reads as TGTGCCAGCAGCTTGTTCAGGGGAAGTCCGACCCGGGAAAAACTGTTTTTT.

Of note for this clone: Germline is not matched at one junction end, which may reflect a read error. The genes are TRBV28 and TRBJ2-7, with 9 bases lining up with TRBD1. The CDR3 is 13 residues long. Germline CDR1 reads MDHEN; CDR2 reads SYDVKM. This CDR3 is CTSSTGGAYEQYF. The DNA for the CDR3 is TGTACCAGCAGTACAGGGGGCGCCTACGAGCAGTACTTC. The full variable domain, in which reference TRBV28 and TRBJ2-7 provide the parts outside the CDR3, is DVKVTQSSRYLVKRTGEKVFLECVQDMDHENMFWYRQDPGLGLRLIYFSYDVKMKEKGDIPEGYSVSREKKERFSLILESASTNQTSMYLCTSSTGGAYEQYFGPGTRLTVT.

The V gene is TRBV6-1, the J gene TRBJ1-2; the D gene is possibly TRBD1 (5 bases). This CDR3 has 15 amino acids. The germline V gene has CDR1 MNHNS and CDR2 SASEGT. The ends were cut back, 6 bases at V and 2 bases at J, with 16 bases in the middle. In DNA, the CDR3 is TGTGCCAGCAGGCCCGGATGGGAGGGGAACTATGGCTACACCTTC. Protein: CASRPGWEGNYGYTF.

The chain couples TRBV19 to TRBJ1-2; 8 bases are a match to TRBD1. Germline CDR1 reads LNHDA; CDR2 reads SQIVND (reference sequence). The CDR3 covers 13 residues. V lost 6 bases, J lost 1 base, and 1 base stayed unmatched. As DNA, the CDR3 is TGTGCCAGTAGGGGACAGGTTAACTATGGCTACACCTTC. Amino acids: CASRGQVNYGYTF.

CDR3 sequence reads: CASSPPFDSSENTEAFF. CDR3 sequence (DNA): TGTGCCAGCTCACCACCGTTCGATAGTTCTGAGAACACTGAAGCTTTCTTT. V usage is TRBV18 and J usage is TRBJ1-1; D is unclear. CDR1 is KGHSH, CDR2 LQKENI, per germline. Trimming removed 0 bases from V and 1 base from J, with 15 bases in between. This CDR3 comprises 17 residues.

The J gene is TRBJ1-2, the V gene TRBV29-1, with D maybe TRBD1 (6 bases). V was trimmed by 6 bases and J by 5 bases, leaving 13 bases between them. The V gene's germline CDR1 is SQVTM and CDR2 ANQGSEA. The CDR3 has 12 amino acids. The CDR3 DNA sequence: TGCAGCGTCGAGGGGGGTTTTTATGGCTACACCTTC. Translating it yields CSVEGGFYGYTF. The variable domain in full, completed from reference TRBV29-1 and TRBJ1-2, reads SAVISQKPSRDICQRGTSLTIQCQVDSQVTMMFWYRQQPGQSLTLIATANQGSEATYESGFVIDKFPISRPNLTFSTLTVSNMSPEDSSIYLCSVEGGFYGYTFGSGTRLTVV.

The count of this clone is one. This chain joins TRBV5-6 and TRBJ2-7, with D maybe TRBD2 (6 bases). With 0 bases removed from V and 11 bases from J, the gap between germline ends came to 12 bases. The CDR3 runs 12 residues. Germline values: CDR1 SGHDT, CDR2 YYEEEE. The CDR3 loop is CASSLAGLTEYF. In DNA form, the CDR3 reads TGTGCCAGCAGCTTGGCGGGACTGACGGAGTACTTC.